This T cell receptor beta chain was obtained from a study of blood T cell repertoires in COVID-19. Study-wide context: The United States, Italy and Spain were the sources of the acute and convalescent COVID-19 samples. The analysed material was cDNA or gDNA that came from T cells, B-cell-depleted T cells, or PBMCs.

V was clipped by 5 bases and J by 0 bases; unmatched bases: 11. Germline CDR1 reads SEHNR; CDR2 reads FQNEAQ (reference sequence). This CDR3 spans 19 amino acids. Under the authors' procedure: The authors estimated nucleated cell counts from reference gene primer amplification. Sequencing was performed with immunoSEQ multiplex PCR; in TCRdb, only in-frame clones are kept and a portion is missing. V and J calls and clone size are given by that table; D and trimming were obtained from the DNA. Among a few hundred thousand clones listed, approximately 89% were seen once. Seattle patient enrollment occurred during active infection, with longitudinal follow-up thereafter.

The V and J genes are TRBV7-9 and TRBJ2-6; 9 bases align to TRBD1. The sequenced material came from peripheral blood. The receptor's source is a woman aged 55-69 years with COVID-19, enrolled during active disease. This CDR3 is CASSHLGTGFGSGANVLTF. The CDR3, as DNA: TGTGCCAGCAGCCACCTGGGGACAGGGTTTGGCTCTGGGGCCAACGTCCTGACTTTC.